This TCR beta chain is from a study of cytomegalovirus exposure and HLA in healthy donors (dated by TCRdb to 2016 to 2017). Background on the whole study: An earlier analysis of approximately 590 of the donors reported roughly 270 Gb of sequence data and some 120 million unique TCR beta sequences from around 200 million T cells. Donor age, sex, ethnicity and CMV serostatus were collected together with the repertoire data. The study was designed to test whether signatures of past pathogen exposure could be identified by cataloging public T cell receptors. Using immunosequencing, the study profiled T cell repertoires from 550 to 750 subjects and related those repertoires to cytomegalovirus serostatus. The genetic ancestry cluster associated with self-reported Caucasian donors included about 81% of the 398 genotyped donors. Across about 370 genotyped donors of the cohort, an average of about 240,000 unique TCR beta nucleotide sequences per donor were sequenced, and approximately 17% of those sequences were non-productive. The later analysis used no new phenotypic data to find candidate immune exposures, relying instead on TCR beta sequences and their occurrence across donors. To predict cytomegalovirus infection status, the study combined high-throughput TCR immunosequencing, statistical association of individual TCRs with disease status, and machine learning. An earlier analysis of several hundred of the donors applied high-throughput TCR beta sequencing to assess whether each TCR beta V gene segment acted as functional or pseudogenic. Around 320 gigabases of sequencing data and tens of millions of unique TCR sequences were included in an early release covering roughly 600 HLA-typed donors. A separate validation cohort of more than 100 different subjects was used in addition to the roughly 620-subject first cohort. To study patterns of TCR occurrence, a later analysis re-analyzed previously published TCR beta repertoires from 600 to 750 donors and added high-resolution HLA genotyping. Several DR-DQ haplotypes were handled as single units for association and clustering, since linkage in the cohort was strong. Class I and class II HLA loci were covered by the typing at four-digit resolution. Typing coverage varied by locus: roughly 629-630 donors for A, B, C, DRB1 and DQB1; around 560 for DQA1; around 570 for DPA1; roughly 450 for DPB1. Every repertoire in the discovery cohort had been generated on one and the same sequencing platform. A later genetic analysis used genome-wide SNP genotypes for about 55% of the 666 donors, treating that subset as a discovery cohort. The full study reports these points: In an earlier analysis of some 540 of the donors, most TCR beta V segments appeared in productive rearrangements about 90% or about 30% of the time, broadly matching IMGT annotations. In vitro tests confirmed that a few of the cytomegalovirus-associated TCR beta chains recognize cytomegalovirus antigens. The authors suggested that the approach could potentially be extended to other disease states and immunological phenotypes. According to a later analysis, parvovirus B19, influenza, CMV and Epstein-Barr virus appeared linked to several top co-occurrence clusters. A total of roughly 160 TCR beta chains were listed by the study as associated with cytomegalovirus. A later analysis associated some 17,000 TCR beta sequences with specific HLA alleles at a false discovery rate of 0.05. Because counts were too low, approximately 18 rarely observed V segments, including chromosome 9 orphons, were excluded from the earlier analysis of some 590 of the donors. Correlated functional status among segregating V segments might reflect linkage disequilibrium, but an unknown experimental factor could not be ruled out. Compared with the 666-donor mean, donors in an Asian-associated ancestry cluster had fewer N-insertions in productive TCRs, according to a later genetic analysis. Assigning TCR associations to individual alleles was difficult when HLA alleles, especially DR and DQ, strongly co-occurred. This cohort had only TCR beta chains sequenced, and the lack of alpha or paired-chain data limited which features could be detected. In a later analysis, the rate of TCR association differed among HLA loci, with DRB1 alleles having the most associated TCRs and HLA-C alleles having the fewest. In a later analysis, HLA-associated TCR beta chains were found to be more clonally expanded and to have lower generation probabilities than equally common non-associated chains. Most CMV-associated TCR beta chains appeared to be HLA-restricted in a later analysis, and the HLA associations seemed to be driven largely by CMV exposure. A further reported finding was that TCR beta sequences accurately predicted the HLA-A and HLA-B alleles for most subjects in the first cohort. A cluster of highly shared sequence variants was judged likely to be a technical artifact of the sequencing pipeline. Most TCR sequences were observed very rarely across donors, whereas some public TCRs were present in many individuals. Because HLA typing was unavailable for some donors at each locus, only the typed subset was used in association tests. Some IMGT-functional V segments, including TRBV6-2 and TRBV6-3, could not be told apart with the 87-base-pair reads, so those segments were excluded. For the cohort, immune exposure information was limited to CMV serostatus. An association between a missense DCLRE1C variant and V-gene and J-gene trimming of TCR beta chains was found in a later genetic analysis and replicated in an independent cohort. Presence/absence analyses assumed roughly uniform sequencing depth across donors, an assumption that may not hold. The classifier was reported to diagnose cytomegalovirus status with high specificity and sensitivity in both the original and validation cohorts.

The CDR3 covers 16 residues, taking in both the cysteine and the phenylalanine. Of the read, only the CDR3 DNA is kept; its 48 bases are in frame from base 1. Per the germline V gene, SGHDT is the CDR1 and YYEEEE is the CDR2. The trim is 3 bases for V and 1 base for J, with a gap of 16 bases between the germline ends. Turning to this clone: The specificity of this receptor is unknown. No qualities accompany the bases; no much larger clone lies one base away.

The library was obtained by the immunoSEQ multiplex PCR assay. For the multiplex PCR, a mixture combining 60 forward primers for TCR Vbeta segments and 13 reverse primers for TCR Jbeta segments was used. The CDR3 region of rearranged TCR beta genes was amplified from genomic DNA with a multiplex PCR assay. The amplified TCR beta libraries were sequenced on the Illumina HiSeq System as 87-base-pair reads. In the authors' own workflow: A later analysis tallied roughly 76 million unique TCR beta chains across the 600 to 700 repertoires, and around 9.9 million of those chains were shared by two or more donors. Raw reads were error-corrected and collapsed into unique sequences by a nearest-neighbor algorithm in which closely related sequences were merged to remove PCR and sequencing errors. CDR3 sequences were aligned to IMGT reference sequences to assign V, D and J gene segments. For a sequence to be retained, at least a six-nucleotide match to both a V gene segment and a J gene segment was required. Rearrangements were classified as productive when the CDR3 lacked stop codons and remained in frame with V and J, and all other rearrangements were classified as non-productive. CDR3 was defined according to IMGT convention as the region running from the second conserved V-encoded cysteine to the conserved J-encoded phenylalanine. The earlier analysis of 500 to 750 of the donors excluded any sequence lacking an unambiguous match to a single V gene segment. An earlier analysis of 500 to 600 of the donors classified V segments as functional when productive rearrangements were above 56.7% and as segregating when the standard deviation between donors was above 5%. A statistical classification framework was built to diagnose cytomegalovirus status from the catalog of TCR beta chain sequences. V and J gene assignment, in a later analysis, came from comparing TCR nucleotide sequences with IMGT/GENE-DB human TR gene sequences. Using the TCRdist pipeline, a later analysis assigned CDR3 sequences along with most-parsimonious VDJ recombination scenarios. A later analysis defined each TCR beta chain by its CDR3 amino acid sequence plus V-gene family, and excluded reads lacking a unique V-gene family. As a way to deal with suspected cross-contamination and a sequencing artifact, a later analysis dropped nearly 600 nucleotide sequences that were highly shared and had low generation probability. A later analysis calculated a clonal expansion index for each public chain from normalized within-repertoire ranks of inferred template counts. Generation probabilities in a later analysis came from a VDJ recombination model fitted to out-of-frame rearrangements, and those results were checked against IGoR. In a later analysis, hypergeometric tests were used to score TCR-TCR, TCR-HLA and TCR-CMV co-occurrence, with a repertoire-size bias correction applied to TCR pairs. False discovery rates were estimated in a later analysis by permuting HLA or CMV assignments 20 times. In a later analysis, co-occurring TCRs were grouped using DBSCAN, with TCRdist sequence similarity added in when clustering inside HLA-allele-positive subsets. Repertoires with fewer than 30,000 or more than 120,000 public chains, plus five repertoires with anomalous nucleotide sharing, were excluded from co-occurrence clustering. The source is immuneACCESS, and TCRdb retained only in-frame sequences with V and J called. Part of the clones is not carried over; for the studies checked, unresolved V genes explain less than half of this, and the remainder is unexplained. Clone size and the V and J calls come from that table; the DNA yielded D and trimming. Counted in this sample were hundreds of thousands of clones; more than 85% of them appeared once. Of the sample, less than 1.2% is held by the ten largest clones.

The cohort was made up of 666 healthy bone marrow donors. At the time of sampling, all cohort members were nominally healthy, though unrecorded immune exposures were likely present. The donor tested CMV seronegative, placing the donor among the 350 to 400 seronegative members of the cohort. A peripheral blood sample was provided by each donor, and peripheral blood mononuclear cells were used for TCR beta sequencing. The Qiagen DNeasy Blood Extraction Kit was used to extract genomic DNA from the blood cell samples. The sequence joins TRBV5-6 to TRBJ1-2; D gene: possibly TRBD1, on 6 matching bases. The sample taken for sequencing was PBMCs. The TCR originated in a woman younger than 35 in good health and CMV-seronegative. The DNA sequence reads TGTGCCAGCAGCTCGATCCAGGGGCGATATAACTATGGCTACACCTTC. It codes for CASSSIQGRYNYGYTF.